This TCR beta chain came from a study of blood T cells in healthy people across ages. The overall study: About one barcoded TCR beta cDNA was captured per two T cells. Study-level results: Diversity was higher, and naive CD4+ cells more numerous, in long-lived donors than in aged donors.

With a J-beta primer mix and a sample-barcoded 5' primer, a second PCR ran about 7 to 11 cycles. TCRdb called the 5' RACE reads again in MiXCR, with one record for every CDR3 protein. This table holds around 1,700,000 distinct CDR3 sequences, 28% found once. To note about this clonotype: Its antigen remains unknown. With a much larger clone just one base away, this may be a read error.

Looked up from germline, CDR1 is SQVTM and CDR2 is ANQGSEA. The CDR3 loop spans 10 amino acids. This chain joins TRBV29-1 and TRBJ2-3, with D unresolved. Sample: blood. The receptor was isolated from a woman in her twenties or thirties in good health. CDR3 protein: CNVARNTQYF. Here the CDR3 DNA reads TGCAACGTTGCACGTAATACGCAGTATTTT.